The following is a TCR beta chain sequence with its context. Its antigen remains unknown. This CDR3 has 13 residues. Trimming removed 7 bases from V and 10 bases from J, with 18 bases in between. Germline CDR1 is SEHNR and CDR2 is FQNEAQ (reference sequence). This specimen comes from a study of CD8 T cells in ankylosing spondylitis. Study-wide findings and caveats: What appeared characteristic of ankylosing spondylitis blood was a TCR beta motif of under 10 highly homologous variants. Disease-linked clones reportedly concentrated significantly in matched ankylosing spondylitis synovial fluid.

MiXCR, run by TCRdb on the 5' RACE reads, gives a single entry per CDR3 protein. The sample contains about 360,000 distinct CDR3 sequences, 20% of which appear only once. This receptor was identified in a male donor with ankylosing spondylitis or in good health (not recorded which). Sequenced sample: blood, either unsorted or a sorted T cell fraction (not recorded which). This rearrangement joins TRBV7-9 to TRBJ2-3; a weak D match, TRBD2 (5 bases). The CDR3 region has the DNA TGTGCCAGCACCGTATTGGAGGCCCACGCGCAGTATTTT. This translates into CASTVLEAHAQYF.